These 9 T cell receptor beta chains came from one sample sequenced in a study of T cells in Graves' hyperthyroidism and ophthalmopathy. RNA transcripts yielded amplified TCR beta CDR3 regions. A set of HTBI primers served as the primers for a first-round RT-PCR of the TCR CDR3. TCRdb re-called the multiplex PCR reads with MiXCR, one entry per CDR3 protein. The sample contains approximately 590,000 distinct CDR3 sequences, 15% to 19% of which appear only once. Sequenced input: blood. Source of these receptors: a woman under 40 with Graves' hyperthyroidism.

This chain links TRBV3-1 with TRBJ2-3, with 15 bases matching TRBD2. Germline trimming cut 4 bases from V and 8 bases from J; bases unmatched to any gene: 10. There are 17 residues in the CDR3. Germline CDR1 LGHDT, CDR2 YNNKEL (reference sequence). CDR3 nucleotides: TGTGCCAGCAGCCTTCGGACTAGCGGGAGGGCCAAGGGTACGCAGTATTTT. It codes for CASSLRTSGRAKGTQYF.

This clonotype was detected only a few times. CDR3: CASSSKSSTDTQYF. CDR3 in DNA: TGTGCCAGCAGTTCAAAATCTAGCACAGATACGCAGTATTTT. This rearrangement joins TRBV27 to TRBJ2-3; D ambiguous. V shed 4 bases and J shed 0 bases, with 8 bases lying between them. The germline gives CDR1 MNHEY, CDR2 SMNVEV (reference sequence). This CDR3 is built from 14 residues.

This chain joins TRBV6-5 and TRBJ1-1, with unresolved D. Trimming stripped 7 bases from V and 5 bases from J, with 14 bases between. Germline V gives CDR1 MNHEY, CDR2 SVGAGI. This CDR3 has 13 amino acids. DNA for the CDR3: TGTGCCAGCACTTTCGCTTCGAAGACTGAAGCTTTCTTT. Amino acids: CASTFASKTEAFF.

This clonotype was seen only a few times. The chain couples TRBV11-2 to TRBJ2-2; a weak D match, TRBD2 (5 bases). This CDR3 comprises 16 residues. Germline loops: CDR1 SGHAT, CDR2 FQNNGV. V shed 0 bases and J shed 5 bases, with 13 bases lying between them. In nucleotides, the CDR3 is TGTGCCAGCAGCTTAGATTCCGGGAAAAATACCGGGGAGCTGTTTTTT. The encoded protein is CASSLDSGKNTGELFF.

The gene calls are TRBV18 and TRBJ1-1; D is unresolved. The V gene's germline CDR1 is KGHSH and CDR2 LQKENI. Trimming stripped 1 base from V and 3 bases from J, with 9 bases between. The CDR3 contains 14 residues. CDR3 in amino acids: CASSPQSGDTEAFF. The CDR3 DNA reads as TGTGCCAGCTCACCACAATCCGGGGACACTGAAGCTTTCTTT. The entire variable domain, with the rest obtained from reference TRBV18 and TRBJ1-1, is as follows: NAGVMQNPRHLVRRRGQEARLRCSPMKGHSHVYWYRQLPEEGLKFMVYLQKENIIDESGMPKERFSAEFPKEGPSILRIQQVVRGDSAAYFCASSPQSGDTEAFFGQGTRLTVV.

This clonotype has at least ten counts. The CDR3 DNA is TGTGCCATCACTCAAGGCGGGACGACATACGAGCAGTACTTC. Encoded protein: CAITQGGTTYEQYF. V usage is TRBV10-3 and J usage is TRBJ2-7; tentative D call: TRBD2 (6 bases). Germline lookup yields CDR1 ENHRY and CDR2 SYGVKD. This CDR3 region has 14 residues. Trimming shortened V by 7 bases and J by 4 bases, and 17 bases separated the two germline ends.

This clonotype has only a few counts. This chain links TRBV6-6 with TRBJ2-1; 10 bases agree with TRBD2. Germline V gives CDR1 MNHNY, CDR2 SVGAGI (reference sequence). The CDR3 has 18 amino acids. V lost 2 bases to trimming and J lost 7 bases; unmatched junction nucleotides: 14. The CDR3: CASSYGGPGAGGPNEQFF. CDR3 nucleotide sequence: TGTGCCAGCAGTTACGGGGGCCCAGGAGCGGGAGGGCCGAATGAGCAGTTCTTC.

The table lists this clonotype with many counts. This sequence joins TRBV6-5 and TRBJ2-1; TRBD2 matches 13 bases. The CDR3 contains 20 residues. Per germline, CDR1 MNHEY and CDR2 SVGAGI. Losses at the gene ends were 0 bases for V and 1 base for J; bases not matched to a gene: 9. CDR3 in amino acids: CASSYSPGTSGVPSYNEQFF. The CDR3 DNA is TGTGCCAGCAGTTACTCCCCAGGGACTAGCGGGGTCCCTTCCTACAATGAGCAGTTCTTC.

CDR3 nucleotide sequence: TGTGCCAGCAGTTTTAGGGACAGGGGAAGGTACAATGAGCAGTTCTTC. Translating gives CASSFRDRGRYNEQFF. J is TRBJ2-1 and V is TRBV28, with TRBD1 matching over 10 bases. J was trimmed by 4 bases and V by 3 bases; bases with no gene match: 6. CDR3 length equals 16 residues. Germline CDR1 reads MDHEN; CDR2 reads SYDVKM.